What follows are 16 T cell receptor beta chains derived from one specimen sequenced in a study of T cells after yellow fever vaccination. MiXCR, applied by TCRdb to the 5' RACE reads, yields one record per CDR3 protein. The sample lists about 340,000 distinct CDR3 sequences; under 15% were seen once. The source was CD4+ T cells sorted from PBMCs, collected 15 days after the yellow fever booster vaccination. These receptors originate from a man aged 18 to 30 who received the YFV17D yellow fever vaccine.

This clonotype was observed a handful of times. The J gene is TRBJ1-5, the V gene TRBV30; TRBD1 might be the D (5 bases). The CDR3 extends over 16 amino acids. Germline loops: CDR1 GTSNPN, CDR2 SVGIG (reference sequence). Trimming removed 0 bases at V and 1 base at J, with 13 bases between. CDR3 region: CAWSVRGRGSNQPQHF. The CDR3 nucleotides are TGTGCCTGGAGTGTACGTGGGAGGGGCAGCAATCAGCCCCAGCATTTT. The complete variable domain, with remaining parts taken from reference TRBV30 and TRBJ1-5, reads SQTIHQWPATLVQPVGSPLSLECTVEGTSNPNLYWYRQAAGRGLQLLFYSVGIGQISSEVPQNLSASRPQDRQFILSSKKLLLSDSGFYLCAWSVRGRGSNQPQHFGDGTRLSIL.

This clonotype was picked up many times. V and J are TRBV6-5 and TRBJ1-1; a weak D match, TRBD1 (6 bases). Germline CDR1 MNHEY, CDR2 SVGAGI. The CDR3 extends over 14 amino acids. Trimming left V 5 bases short and J 1 base short, with 11 bases between. The CDR3 DNA reads as TGTGCCAGCAGTCCCCTGACAGGGAACACTGAAGCTTTCTTT. Translation gives CASSPLTGNTEAFF.

This clonotype appeared many times. V and J are TRBV7-3 and TRBJ2-3, with 9 bases that match TRBD2. The CDR3 runs 16 residues. The junction had 5 bases not matched to a gene; V was cut back by 2 bases and J by 2 bases. Germline CDR1 is SGHTA and CDR2 is FQGTGA. Here the CDR3 DNA reads TGTGCCAGCAGCTTAGGTGCTAGCGGGGACACAGATACGCAGTATTTT. Protein sequence: CASSLGASGDTDTQYF.

The V call is TRBV29-1, the J call TRBJ2-3, with a tentative D call TRBD1 (5 bases). The V and J ends lost 1 base and 6 bases respectively, with 5 bases between them. CDR1 and CDR2 from the germline V gene are SQVTM and ANQGSEA. The CDR3 covers 11 residues. The CDR3 DNA is TGCAGCGTTGAAGCAGGGGATACGCAGTATTTT. Residues: CSVEAGDTQYF.

To note about this clonotype: One end of the junction does not line up with germline, which may come from a read error. The J gene is TRBJ1-5, the V gene TRBV27, with D perhaps TRBD1 (6 bases). CDR1 is MNHEY and CDR2 is SMNVEV in the germline V gene (reference sequence). This CDR3 comprises 16 residues. Here the CDR3 reads CASRDRAGAINQTQHF. CDR3 DNA sequence: TGTGCCAGCCGAGACCGGGCGGGGGCGATCAATCAGACCCAGCATTTT.

This clonotype was seen repeatedly, ten times or more. The rearrangement joins TRBV7-8 to TRBJ2-7; D is ambiguous. V was pared by 0 bases and J by 2 bases, with 5 bases between. This CDR3 is 13 amino acids long. Germline CDR1 and CDR2: SGHVS and FQNEAQ. CDR3 sequence reads: CASSLAGTYEQYF. The CDR3, as DNA: TGTGCCAGCAGCTTAGCAGGGACCTACGAGCAGTACTTC. The complete variable domain, with remaining parts taken from reference TRBV7-8 and TRBJ2-7, reads GAGVSQSPRYKVAKRGQDVALRCDPISGHVSLFWYQQALGQGPEFLTYFQNEAQLDKSGLPSDRFFAERPEGSVSTLKIQRTQQEDSAVYLCASSLAGTYEQYFGPGTRLTVT.

This clonotype was detected ten times or more. This chain connects TRBV7-6 to TRBJ2-7; D is uncertain. V lost 5 bases and J lost 3, with 14 bases in between. The CDR3 loop spans 14 amino acids. Germline CDR1 reads SGHVS; CDR2 reads FNYEAQ. This CDR3 is CASSIGPIGYEQYV. The CDR3 nucleotides are TGTGCCAGCAGCATCGGGCCGATCGGCTACGAGCAGTACGTC.

The rearrangement joins TRBV27 to TRBJ2-3; no clear D. Germline assignment: CDR1 MNHEY and CDR2 SMNVEV (reference sequence). The ends were cut back, 3 bases at V and 2 bases at J, with 9 bases in the middle. This CDR3 has 14 residues. The CDR3 region has the DNA TGTGCCAGCAGTTTCAATCAGGCCACAGATACGCAGTATTTT. Amino acids: CASSFNQATDTQYF.

V gene TRBV5-6 combines with J gene TRBJ1-2; D ambiguous. Germline V gives CDR1 SGHDT, CDR2 YYEEEE. The V gene lost 0 bases and the J gene lost 9 bases, with 21 bases spanning the gap. The CDR3 consists of 16 residues. The CDR3 coding sequence is TGTGCCAGCAGCTTGGGAGCCAGCGCACCCCTAAAGAGCTACACCTTC. It is translated as CASSLGASAPLKSYTF.

This clonotype has only a few counts. This chain joins TRBV20-1 and TRBJ2-3; 13 bases are a match to TRBD2. Trimming removed 5 bases from V and 2 bases from J; junction bases left unmatched: 4. The germline V gene has CDR1 DFQATT and CDR2 SNEGSKA (reference sequence). The CDR3 is 15 residues long. The CDR3 sequence: CSAHGTSGITDTQYF. The CDR3 bases are TGCAGTGCTCACGGGACTAGCGGGATCACAGATACGCAGTATTTT.

In this sample, this clonotype turned up many times. The chain links TRBV5-5 to TRBJ2-5; no definite D call. V was shortened by 0 bases and J by 6 bases, with 9 bases between the two germline ends. Germline V CDR1 and CDR2: SGHKS, YYEKEE (reference sequence). This CDR3 comprises 13 residues. This CDR3 reads CASSLDPKQTQYF. The CDR3, as DNA: TGTGCCAGCAGCTTGGACCCCAAGCAGACCCAGTACTTC.

The chain links TRBV20-1 to TRBJ2-2, with 11 bases fitting TRBD1. Germline CDR1 reads DFQATT; CDR2 reads SNEGSKA (reference sequence). The length of the CDR3 is 20 residues. The CDR3 DNA sequence: TGCAGCGCCACGGCGCCATGGGGACAGGGGGACCACGCGAACACCGGGGAGCTGTTTTTT. Translation: CSATAPWGQGDHANTGELFF.

This clonotype was counted between two and nine times. The V gene is TRBV4-1, the J gene TRBJ2-5; D unclear. The CDR3 length is 16 residues. Between the trimmed V and J ends, which lost 2 bases and 2 bases, there was a span of 15 bases. In germline, CDR1 is MGHRA, CDR2 YSYEKL. The CDR3 DNA is TGCGCCAGCAGCCAAAGGGTAGGCCTAGGACAAGAGACCCAGTACTTC. The encoded protein is CASSQRVGLGQETQYF.

The CDR3: CASSLTRLGTQYF. CDR3 coding DNA: TGTGCCAGCAGCCTCACTCGCCTTGGGACCCAGTACTTC. This chain connects TRBV5-8 to TRBJ2-5; D is unresolved. CDR3 size: 13 residues. Trimming took off 4 bases at V and 7 bases at J, with 14 bases between the two ends. Looked up from germline, CDR1 is SGHTS and CDR2 is YDEGEE.

There are many counts of this clonotype. V and J are TRBV7-3 and TRBJ2-3; 8 bases are a match to TRBD1. The V gene end was trimmed by 5 bases and the J gene end by 4 bases; junction bases not matched to a gene: 8. The CDR3 contains 15 residues. The germline CDR1 and CDR2 sequences are SGHTA and FQGTGA. The CDR3 sequence: CASSQDRGRADTQYF. Written as DNA, the CDR3 is TGTGCCAGCAGCCAAGACAGGGGTCGGGCAGATACGCAGTATTTT.

The chain links TRBV15 to TRBJ1-4; D perhaps matches TRBD1 (6 bases). Germline assignment: CDR1 LNHNV and CDR2 YYDKDF (reference sequence). CDR3 size: 14 residues. Trimming removed 8 bases from V and 7 bases from J, with 17 bases in between. CDR3 bases: TGTGCCACCGCACGACTTACAGGGTTTGAAAAACTGTTTTTT. Protein sequence: CATARLTGFEKLFF. Together with reference TRBV15 and TRBJ1-4, the CDR3 gives the full variable domain: DAMVIQNPRYQVTQFGKPVTLSCSQTLNHNVMYWYQQKSSQAPKLLFHYYDKDFNNEADTPDNFQSRRPNTSFCFLDIRSPGLGDTAMYLCATARLTGFEKLFFGSGTQLSVL.